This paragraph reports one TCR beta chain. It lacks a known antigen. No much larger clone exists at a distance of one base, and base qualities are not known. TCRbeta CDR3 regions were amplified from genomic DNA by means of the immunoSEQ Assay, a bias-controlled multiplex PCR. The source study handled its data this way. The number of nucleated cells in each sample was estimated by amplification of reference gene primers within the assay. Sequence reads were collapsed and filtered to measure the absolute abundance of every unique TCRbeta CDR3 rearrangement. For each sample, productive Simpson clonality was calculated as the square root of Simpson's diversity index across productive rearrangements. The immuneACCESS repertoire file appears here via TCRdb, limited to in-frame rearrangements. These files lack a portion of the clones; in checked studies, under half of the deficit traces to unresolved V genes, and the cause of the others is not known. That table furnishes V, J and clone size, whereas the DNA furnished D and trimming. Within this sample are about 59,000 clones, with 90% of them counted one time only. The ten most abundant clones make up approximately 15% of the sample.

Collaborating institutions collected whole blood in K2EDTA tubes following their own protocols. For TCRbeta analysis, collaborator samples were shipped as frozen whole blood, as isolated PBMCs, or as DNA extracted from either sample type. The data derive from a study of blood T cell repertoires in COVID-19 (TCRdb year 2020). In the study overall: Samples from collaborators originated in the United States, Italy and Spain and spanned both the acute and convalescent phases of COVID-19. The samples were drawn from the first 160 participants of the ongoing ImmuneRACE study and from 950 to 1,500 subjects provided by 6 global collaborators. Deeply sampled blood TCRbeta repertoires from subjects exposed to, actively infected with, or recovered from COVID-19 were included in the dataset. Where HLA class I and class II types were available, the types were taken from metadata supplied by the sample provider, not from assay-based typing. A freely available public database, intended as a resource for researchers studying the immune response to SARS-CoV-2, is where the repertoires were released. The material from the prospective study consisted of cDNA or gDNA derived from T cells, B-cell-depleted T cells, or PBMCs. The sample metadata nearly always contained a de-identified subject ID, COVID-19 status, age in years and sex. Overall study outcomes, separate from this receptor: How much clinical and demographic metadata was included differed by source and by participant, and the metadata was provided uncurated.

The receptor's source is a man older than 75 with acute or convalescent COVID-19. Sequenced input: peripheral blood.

In nucleotides, the sequence is TGTGCCAGCAGCTTATGGCAGGGGTACACCGGGGAGCTGTTTTTT. This codes for CASSLWQGYTGELFF. The rearranged segments are TRBV5-4 and TRBJ2-2, with a tentative D gene TRBD1 over 6 matching bases. CDR1 and CDR2, per the germline V gene (reference sequence), are SGHNT and YYREEE. Trimming takes 2 bases from V and 3 bases from J, and the germline ends sit 11 bases apart. The CDR3 starts with the cysteine, ends with the phenylalanine, and has 15 residues. Only the CDR3 part of the read is kept: 45 bases, read in frame from the first base.